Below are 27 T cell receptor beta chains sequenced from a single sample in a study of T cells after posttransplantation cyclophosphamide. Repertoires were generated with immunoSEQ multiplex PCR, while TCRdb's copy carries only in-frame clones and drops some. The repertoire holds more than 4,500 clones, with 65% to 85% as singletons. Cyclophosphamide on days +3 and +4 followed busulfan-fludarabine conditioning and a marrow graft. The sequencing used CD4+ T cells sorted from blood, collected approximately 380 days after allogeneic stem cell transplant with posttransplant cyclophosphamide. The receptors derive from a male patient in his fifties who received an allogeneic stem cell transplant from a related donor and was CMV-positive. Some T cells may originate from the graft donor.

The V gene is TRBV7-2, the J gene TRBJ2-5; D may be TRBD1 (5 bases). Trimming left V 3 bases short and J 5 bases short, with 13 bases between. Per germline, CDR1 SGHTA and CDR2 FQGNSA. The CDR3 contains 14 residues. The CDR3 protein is CASSFQGLEETQYF. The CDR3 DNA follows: TGTGCCAGCAGCTTTCAGGGATTGGAGGAGACCCAGTACTTC.

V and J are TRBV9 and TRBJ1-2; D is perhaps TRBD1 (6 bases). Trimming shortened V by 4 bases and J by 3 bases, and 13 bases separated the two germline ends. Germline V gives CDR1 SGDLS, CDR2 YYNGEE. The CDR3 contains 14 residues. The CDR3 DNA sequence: TGTGCCAGCAGCCACGCGGGGGCCCACTATGGCTACACCTTC. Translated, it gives CASSHAGAHYGYTF.

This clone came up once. The chain's CDR3 is CASSISDRGSYEQYF. The CDR3 nucleotides read TGTGCCAGTAGTATTTCAGACAGGGGCTCCTACGAGCAGTACTTC. The genes are TRBV19 and TRBJ2-7, with 8 bases aligning to TRBD1. J gave up 0 bases and V 3 bases, and 4 bases lay outside the gene matches. Germline V gives CDR1 LNHDA, CDR2 SQIVND (reference sequence). The CDR3 length is 15 residues.

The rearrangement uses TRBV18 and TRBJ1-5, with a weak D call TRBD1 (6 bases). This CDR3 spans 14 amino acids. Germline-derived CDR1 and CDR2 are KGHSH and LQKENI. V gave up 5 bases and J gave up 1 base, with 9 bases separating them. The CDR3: CASSGQGSNQPQHF. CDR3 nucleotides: TGTGCCAGCTCAGGGCAGGGGAGCAATCAGCCCCAGCATTTT.

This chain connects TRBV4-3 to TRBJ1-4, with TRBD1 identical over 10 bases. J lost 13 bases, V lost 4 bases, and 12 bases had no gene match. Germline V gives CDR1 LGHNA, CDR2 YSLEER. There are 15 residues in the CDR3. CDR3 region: CASSPAGTGESGLFF. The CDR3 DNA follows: TGCGCCAGCAGCCCGGCCGGGACAGGGGAAAGTGGACTGTTTTTT.

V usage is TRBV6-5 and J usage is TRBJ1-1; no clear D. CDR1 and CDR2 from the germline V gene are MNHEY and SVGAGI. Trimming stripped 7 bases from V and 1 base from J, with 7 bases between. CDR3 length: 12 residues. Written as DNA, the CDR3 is TGTGCCAGCATGCGAGGGAACACTGAAGCTTTCTTT. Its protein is CASMRGNTEAFF.

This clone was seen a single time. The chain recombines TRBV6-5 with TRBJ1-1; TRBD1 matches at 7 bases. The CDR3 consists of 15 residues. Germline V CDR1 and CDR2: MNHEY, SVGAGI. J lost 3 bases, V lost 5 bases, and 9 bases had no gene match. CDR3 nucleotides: TGTGCCAGCAGTGGACAGGTGGGTCAAGACACTGAAGCTTTCTTT. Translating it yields CASSGQVGQDTEAFF.

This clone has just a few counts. The CDR3: CASSSTSYGELFF. Written as DNA, the CDR3 is TGTGCCAGCAGCTCGACTAGCTATGGGGAGCTGTTTTTT. This chain connects TRBV7-2 to TRBJ2-2; TRBD2 aligns across 7 bases. The CDR3 contains 13 residues. V trimming: 4 bases; J trimming: 8 bases; junction bases outside the gene matches: 4. CDR1 and CDR2 from the germline V gene are SGHTA and FQGNSA.

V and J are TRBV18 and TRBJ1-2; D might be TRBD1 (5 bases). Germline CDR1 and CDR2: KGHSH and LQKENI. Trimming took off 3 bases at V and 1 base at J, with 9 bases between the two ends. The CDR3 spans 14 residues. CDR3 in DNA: TGTGCCAGCTCACCTACCAGGGATAACTATGGCTACACCTTC. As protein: CASSPTRDNYGYTF.

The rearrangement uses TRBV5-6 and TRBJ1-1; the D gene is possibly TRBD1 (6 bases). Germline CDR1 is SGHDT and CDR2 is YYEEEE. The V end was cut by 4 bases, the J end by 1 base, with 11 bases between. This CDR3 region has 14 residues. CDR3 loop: CASSVRDKNTEAFF. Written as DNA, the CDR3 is TGTGCCAGCAGCGTCCGGGACAAGAACACTGAAGCTTTCTTT.

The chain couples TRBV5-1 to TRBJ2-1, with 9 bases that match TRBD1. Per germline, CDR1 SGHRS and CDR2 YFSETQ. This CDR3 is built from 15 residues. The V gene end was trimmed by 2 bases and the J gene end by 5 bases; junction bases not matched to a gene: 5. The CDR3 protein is CASSLQGAGNNEQFF. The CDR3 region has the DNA TGCGCCAGCAGCTTACAGGGGGCAGGAAACAATGAGCAGTTCTTC.

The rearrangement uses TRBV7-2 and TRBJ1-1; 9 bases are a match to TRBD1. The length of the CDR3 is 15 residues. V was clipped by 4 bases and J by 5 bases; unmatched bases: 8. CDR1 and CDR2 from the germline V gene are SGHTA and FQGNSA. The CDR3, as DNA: TGTGCCAGCAGCTCGTCTCCCGGGACAGGGACTGAAGCTTTCTTT. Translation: CASSSSPGTGTEAFF. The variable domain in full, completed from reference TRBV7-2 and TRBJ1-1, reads GAGVSQSPSNKVTEKGKDVELRCDPISGHTALYWYRQSLGQGLEFLIYFQGNSAPDKSGLPSDRFSAERTGGSVSTLTIQRTQQEDSAVYLCASSSSPGTGTEAFFGQGTRLTVV.

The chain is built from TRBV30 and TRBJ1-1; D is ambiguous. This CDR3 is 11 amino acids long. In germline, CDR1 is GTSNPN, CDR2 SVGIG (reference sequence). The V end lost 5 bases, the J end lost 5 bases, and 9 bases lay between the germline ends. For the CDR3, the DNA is TGTGCCTGGGGGCGCGGGACTGAAGCTTTCTTT. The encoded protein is CAWGRGTEAFF.

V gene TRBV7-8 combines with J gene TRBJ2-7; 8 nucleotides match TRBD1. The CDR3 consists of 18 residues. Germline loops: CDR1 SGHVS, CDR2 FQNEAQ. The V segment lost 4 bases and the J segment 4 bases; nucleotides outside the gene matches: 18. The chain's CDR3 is CASSSLGPGQDYLYEQYF. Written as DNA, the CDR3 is TGTGCCAGCAGCTCCCTGGGACCGGGACAGGATTACCTTTACGAGCAGTACTTC.

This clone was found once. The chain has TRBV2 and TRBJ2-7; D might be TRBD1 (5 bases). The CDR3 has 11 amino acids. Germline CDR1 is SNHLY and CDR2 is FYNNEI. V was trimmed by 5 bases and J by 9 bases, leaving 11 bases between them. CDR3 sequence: CASSPRQRQYF. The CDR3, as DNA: TGTGCCAGCAGTCCTAGACAGAGGCAGTACTTC. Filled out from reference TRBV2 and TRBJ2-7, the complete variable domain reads EPEVTQTPSHQVTQMGQEVILRCVPISNHLYFYWYRQILGQKVEFLVSFYNNEISEKSEIFDDQFSVERPDGSNFTLKIRSTKLEDSAMYFCASSPRQRQYFGPGTRLTVT.

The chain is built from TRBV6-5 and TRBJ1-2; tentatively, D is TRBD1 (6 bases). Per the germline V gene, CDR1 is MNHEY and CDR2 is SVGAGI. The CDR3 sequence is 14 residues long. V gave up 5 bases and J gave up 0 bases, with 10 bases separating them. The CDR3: CASSKDRANYGYTF. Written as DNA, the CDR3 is TGTGCCAGCAGTAAGGACAGAGCTAACTATGGCTACACCTTC.

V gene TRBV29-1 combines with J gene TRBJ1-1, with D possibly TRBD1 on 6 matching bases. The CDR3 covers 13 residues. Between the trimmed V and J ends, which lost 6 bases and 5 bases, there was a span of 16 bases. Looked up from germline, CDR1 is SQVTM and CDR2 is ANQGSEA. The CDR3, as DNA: TGCAGCGTCACTACAGGGACGCGGACTGAAGCTTTCTTT. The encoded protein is CSVTTGTRTEAFF.

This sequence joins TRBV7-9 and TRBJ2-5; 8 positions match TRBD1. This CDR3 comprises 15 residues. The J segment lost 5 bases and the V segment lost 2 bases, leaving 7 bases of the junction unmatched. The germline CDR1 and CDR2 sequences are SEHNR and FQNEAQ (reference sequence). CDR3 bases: TGTGCCAGCAGCTTAAATCCAGGGGGCACCGAGACCCAGTACTTC. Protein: CASSLNPGGTETQYF.

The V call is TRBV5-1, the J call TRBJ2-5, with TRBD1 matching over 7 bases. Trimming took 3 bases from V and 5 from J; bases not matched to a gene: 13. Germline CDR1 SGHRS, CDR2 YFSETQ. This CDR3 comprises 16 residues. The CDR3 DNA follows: TGCGCCAGCAGCTCCCTGCCGGCAGGGGGAGTGGAGACCCAGTACTTC. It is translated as CASSSLPAGGVETQYF.

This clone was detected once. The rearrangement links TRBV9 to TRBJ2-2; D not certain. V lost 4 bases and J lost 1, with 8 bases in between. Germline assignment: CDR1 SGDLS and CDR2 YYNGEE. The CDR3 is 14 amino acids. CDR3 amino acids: CASSSPGNTGELFF. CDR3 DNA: TGTGCCAGCAGCTCCCCGGGGAACACCGGGGAGCTGTTTTTT.

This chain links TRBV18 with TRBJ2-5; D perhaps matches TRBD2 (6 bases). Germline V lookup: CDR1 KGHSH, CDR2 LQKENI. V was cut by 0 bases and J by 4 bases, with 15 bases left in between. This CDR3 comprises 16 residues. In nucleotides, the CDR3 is TGTGCCAGCTCACCACCGGCAGGGAGGAGCGCAGAGACCCAGTACTTC. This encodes CASSPPAGRSAETQYF. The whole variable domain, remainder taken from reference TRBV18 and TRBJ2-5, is NAGVMQNPRHLVRRRGQEARLRCSPMKGHSHVYWYRQLPEEGLKFMVYLQKENIIDESGMPKERFSAEFPKEGPSILRIQQVVRGDSAAYFCASSPPAGRSAETQYFGPGTRLLVL.

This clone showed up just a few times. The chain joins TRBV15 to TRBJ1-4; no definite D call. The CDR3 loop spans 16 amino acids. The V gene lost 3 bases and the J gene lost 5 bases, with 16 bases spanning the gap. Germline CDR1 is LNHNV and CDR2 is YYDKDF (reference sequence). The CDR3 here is CATSSVTKLANEKLFF. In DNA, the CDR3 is TGTGCCACCAGCAGTGTTACTAAGTTGGCCAATGAAAAACTGTTTTTT.

CDR3 nucleotides: TGTGCCAGTAGGATCGGAGCAGATACGCAGTATTTT. This translates into CASRIGADTQYF. The gene calls are TRBV19 and TRBJ2-3; D is unclear. Trimming took off 6 bases at V and 4 bases at J, with 8 bases between the two ends. CDR3 length: 12 residues. The germline V gene encodes CDR1 LNHDA and CDR2 SQIVND (reference sequence).

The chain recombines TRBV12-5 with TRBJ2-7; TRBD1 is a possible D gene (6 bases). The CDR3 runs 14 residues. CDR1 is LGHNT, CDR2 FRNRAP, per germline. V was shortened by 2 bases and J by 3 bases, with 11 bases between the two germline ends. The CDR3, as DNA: TGTGCTAGTGGTTTGCTACCGGACAGCTACGAGCAGTACTTC. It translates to CASGLLPDSYEQYF.

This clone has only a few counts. CDR3 coding DNA: TGTGCCAGCAGTTACTCGACTAGCGGGGCCTCCTACGAGCAGTACTTC. Encoded protein: CASSYSTSGASYEQYF. The chain joins TRBV6-5 to TRBJ2-7; 11 bases match TRBD2. Germline CDR1 is MNHEY and CDR2 is SVGAGI. The CDR3 runs 16 residues. V trimming: 0 bases; J trimming: 0 bases; junction bases outside the gene matches: 1.

The CDR3 loop is CASSGSGLAGGRRDTQYF. Here the CDR3 DNA reads TGTGCCAGCAGCGGATCGGGACTAGCGGGAGGGCGGAGAGATACGCAGTATTTT. The chain has TRBV7-6 and TRBJ2-3; 16 nucleotides match TRBD2. V lost 5 bases and J lost 5; bases outside the gene matches: 10. The CDR3 loop spans 18 amino acids. Germline CDR1 reads SGHVS; CDR2 reads FNYEAQ.

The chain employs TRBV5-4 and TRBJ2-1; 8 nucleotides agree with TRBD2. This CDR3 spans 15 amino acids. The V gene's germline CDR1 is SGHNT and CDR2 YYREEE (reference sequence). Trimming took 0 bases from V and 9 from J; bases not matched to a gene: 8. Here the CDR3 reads CASSLGAGGYTEQFF. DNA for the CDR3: TGTGCCAGCAGCTTGGGGGCGGGAGGCTATACTGAGCAGTTCTTC.